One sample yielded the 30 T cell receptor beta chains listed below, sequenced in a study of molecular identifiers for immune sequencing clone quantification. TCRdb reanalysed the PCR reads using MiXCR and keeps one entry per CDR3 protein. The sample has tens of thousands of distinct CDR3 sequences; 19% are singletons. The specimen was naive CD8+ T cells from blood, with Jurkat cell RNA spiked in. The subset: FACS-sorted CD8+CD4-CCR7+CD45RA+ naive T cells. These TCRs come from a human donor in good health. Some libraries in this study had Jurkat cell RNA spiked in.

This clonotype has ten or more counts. CDR3 DNA sequence: TGCGCCAGCAGCCCGAGGGGGCAAGACTACGAGCAGTACTTC. Its translation is CASSPRGQDYEQYF. The rearrangement links TRBV4-1 to TRBJ2-7, with 7 bases identical to TRBD1. V trimming: 4 bases; J trimming: 3 bases; junction bases outside the gene matches: 6. Germline V gene data show CDR1 as MGHRA and CDR2 as YSYEKL. The CDR3 sequence is 14 residues long.

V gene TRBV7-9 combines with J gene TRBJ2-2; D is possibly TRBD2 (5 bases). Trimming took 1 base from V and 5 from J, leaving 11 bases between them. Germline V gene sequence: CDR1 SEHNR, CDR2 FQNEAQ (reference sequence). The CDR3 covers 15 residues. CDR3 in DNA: TGTGCCAGCAGCTTAGGGTTGGACTCGACCGGGGAGCTGTTTTTT. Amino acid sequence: CASSLGLDSTGELFF. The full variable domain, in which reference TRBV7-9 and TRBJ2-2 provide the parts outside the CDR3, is DTGVSQNPRHKITKRGQNVTFRCDPISEHNRLYWYRQTLGQGPEFLTYFQNEAQLEKSRLLSDRFSAERPKGSFSTLEIQRTEQGDSAMYLCASSLGLDSTGELFFGEGSRLTVL.

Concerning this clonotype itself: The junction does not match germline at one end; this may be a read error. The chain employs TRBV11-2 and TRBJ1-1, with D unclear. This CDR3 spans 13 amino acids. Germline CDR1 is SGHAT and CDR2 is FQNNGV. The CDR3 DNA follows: TGTGCCAGCAGCTTGGGAGTGAACACTGGAGCTTTCTTT. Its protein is CASSLGVNTGAFF. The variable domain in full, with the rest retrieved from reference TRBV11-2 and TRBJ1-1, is EAGVAQSPRYKIIEKRQSVAFWCNPISGHATLYWYQQILGQGPKLLIQFQNNGVVDDSQLPKDRFSAERLKGVDSTLKIQPAKLEDSAVYLCASSLGVNTGAFFGQGTRLTVV.

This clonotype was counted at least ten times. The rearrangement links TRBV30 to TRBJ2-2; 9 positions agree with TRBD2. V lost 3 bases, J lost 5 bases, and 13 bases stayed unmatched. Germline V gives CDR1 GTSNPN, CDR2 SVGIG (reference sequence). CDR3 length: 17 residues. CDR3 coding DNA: TGTGCCTGGAGCCCATGGGATGAGCGGGAGGTGACCGGGGAGCTGTTTTTT. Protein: CAWSPWDEREVTGELFF.

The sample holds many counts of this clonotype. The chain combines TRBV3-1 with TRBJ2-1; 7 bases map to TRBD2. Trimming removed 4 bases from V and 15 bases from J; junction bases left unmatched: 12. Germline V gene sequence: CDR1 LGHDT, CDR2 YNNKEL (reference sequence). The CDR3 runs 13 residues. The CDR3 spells CASSPTLWGGRFF. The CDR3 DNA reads TGTGCCAGCAGCCCCACACTTTGGGGGGGGAGGTTCTTC.

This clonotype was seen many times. CDR3 loop: CASSHVGPPETQYF. In DNA form, the CDR3 reads TGCGCCAGCAGCCATGTGGGTCCTCCAGAGACCCAGTACTTC. The rearrangement joins TRBV4-1 to TRBJ2-5; D gene unclear. Trimming shortened V by 3 bases and J by 4 bases, and 12 bases separated the two germline ends. Germline CDR1 is MGHRA and CDR2 is YSYEKL. CDR3 length: 14 amino acids.

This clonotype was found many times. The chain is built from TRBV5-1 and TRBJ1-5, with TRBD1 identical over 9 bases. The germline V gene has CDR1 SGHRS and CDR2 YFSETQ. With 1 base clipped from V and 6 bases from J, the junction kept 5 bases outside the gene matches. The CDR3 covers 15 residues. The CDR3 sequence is CASSLYSDRGQPQHF. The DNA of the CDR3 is TGCGCCAGCAGCTTGTATTCGGACAGGGGTCAGCCCCAGCATTTT.

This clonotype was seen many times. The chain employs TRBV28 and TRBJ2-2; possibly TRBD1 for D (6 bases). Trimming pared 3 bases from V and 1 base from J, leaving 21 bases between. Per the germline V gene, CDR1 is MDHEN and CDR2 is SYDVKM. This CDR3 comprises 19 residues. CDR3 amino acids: CASSFPLWTAHLNTGELFF. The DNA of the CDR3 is TGTGCCAGCAGTTTCCCCCTCTGGACAGCACACCTGAACACCGGGGAGCTGTTTTTT.

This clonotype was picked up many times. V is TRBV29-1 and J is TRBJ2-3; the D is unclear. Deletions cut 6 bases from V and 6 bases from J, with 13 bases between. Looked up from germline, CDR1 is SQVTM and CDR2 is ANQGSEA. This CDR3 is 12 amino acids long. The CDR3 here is CSVHLSADTQYF. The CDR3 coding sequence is TGCAGCGTACATCTAAGCGCGGATACGCAGTATTTT.

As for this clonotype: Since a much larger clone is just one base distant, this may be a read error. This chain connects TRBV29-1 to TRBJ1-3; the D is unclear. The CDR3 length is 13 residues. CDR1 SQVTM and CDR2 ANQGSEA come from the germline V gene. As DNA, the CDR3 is TGCCTCAGCGGACCCCTTTCCGGGGACACCATATATTTT. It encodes CLSGPLSGDTIYF.

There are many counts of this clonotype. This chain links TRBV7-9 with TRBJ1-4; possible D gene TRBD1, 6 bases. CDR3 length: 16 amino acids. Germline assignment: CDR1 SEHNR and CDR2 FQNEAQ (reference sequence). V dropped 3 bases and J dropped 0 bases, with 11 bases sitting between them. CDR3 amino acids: CASSFGTFPTNEKLFF. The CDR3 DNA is TGTGCCAGCAGCTTCGGGACATTCCCAACTAATGAAAAACTGTTTTTT.

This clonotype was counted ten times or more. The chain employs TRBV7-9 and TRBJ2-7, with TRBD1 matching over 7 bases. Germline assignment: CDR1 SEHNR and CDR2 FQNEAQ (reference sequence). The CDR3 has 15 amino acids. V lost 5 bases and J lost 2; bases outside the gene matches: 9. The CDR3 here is CASSPNPGQPYEQYF. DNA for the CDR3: TGTGCCAGCAGCCCAAACCCGGGACAGCCCTACGAGCAGTACTTC. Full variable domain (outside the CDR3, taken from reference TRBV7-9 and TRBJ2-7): DTGVSQNPRHKITKRGQNVTFRCDPISEHNRLYWYRQTLGQGPEFLTYFQNEAQLEKSRLLSDRFSAERPKGSFSTLEIQRTEQGDSAMYLCASSPNPGQPYEQYFGPGTRLTVT.

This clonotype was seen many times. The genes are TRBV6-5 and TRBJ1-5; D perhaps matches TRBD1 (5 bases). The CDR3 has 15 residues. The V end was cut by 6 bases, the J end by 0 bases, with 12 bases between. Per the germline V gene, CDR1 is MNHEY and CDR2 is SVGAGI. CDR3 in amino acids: CASRPGRNSNQPQHF. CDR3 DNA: TGTGCCAGCAGGCCGGGACGCAATAGCAATCAGCCCCAGCATTTT.

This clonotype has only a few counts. The CDR3 DNA reads TGTGCCAGCAGCTTAGCGCGAATAGGGGGCTCCTACAATGAGCAGTTCTTC. It translates to CASSLARIGGSYNEQFF. The V gene is TRBV7-8, the J gene TRBJ2-1; weak D call: TRBD1 (6 bases). The CDR3 covers 17 residues. V lost 0 bases and J lost 0, with 12 bases in between. Germline-derived CDR1 and CDR2 are SGHVS and FQNEAQ.

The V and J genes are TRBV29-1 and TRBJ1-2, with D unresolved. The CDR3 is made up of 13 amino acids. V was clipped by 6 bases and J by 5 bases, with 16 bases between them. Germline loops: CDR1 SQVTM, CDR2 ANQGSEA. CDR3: CSVTLGGAYGYTF. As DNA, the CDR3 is TGCAGCGTGACGCTGGGAGGAGCTTATGGCTACACCTTC.

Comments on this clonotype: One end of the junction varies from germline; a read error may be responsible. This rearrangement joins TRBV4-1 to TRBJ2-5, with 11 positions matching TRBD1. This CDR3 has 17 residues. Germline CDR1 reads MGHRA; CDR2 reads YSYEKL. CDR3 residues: CASSLTRDRGMRETRYF. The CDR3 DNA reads TGCGCCAGCAGCCTTACCCGGGACAGGGGGATGAGGGAGACCCGGTACTTC.

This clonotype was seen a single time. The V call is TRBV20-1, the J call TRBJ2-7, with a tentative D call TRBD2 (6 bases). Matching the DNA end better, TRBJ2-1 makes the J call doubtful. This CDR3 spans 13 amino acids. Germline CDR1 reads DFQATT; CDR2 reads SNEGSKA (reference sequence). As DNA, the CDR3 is TGCAGGGGGACTGAGGGCAGCTCCTACGAGCAGTTCTTC. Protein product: CRGTEGSSYEQFF.

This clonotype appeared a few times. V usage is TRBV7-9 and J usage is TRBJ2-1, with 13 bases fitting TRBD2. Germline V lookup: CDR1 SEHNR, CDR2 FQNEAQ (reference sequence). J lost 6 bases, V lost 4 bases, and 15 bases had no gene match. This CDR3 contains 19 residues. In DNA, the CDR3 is TGTGCCAGCAGCTGGACTAGCGGGAGCTCATTGGCCCCCTCCAATGAGCAGTTCTTC. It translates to CASSWTSGSSLAPSNEQFF. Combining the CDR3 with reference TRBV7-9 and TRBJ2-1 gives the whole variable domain DTGVSQNPRHKITKRGQNVTFRCDPISEHNRLYWYRQTLGQGPEFLTYFQNEAQLEKSRLLSDRFSAERPKGSFSTLEIQRTEQGDSAMYLCASSWTSGSSLAPSNEQFFGPGTRLTVL.

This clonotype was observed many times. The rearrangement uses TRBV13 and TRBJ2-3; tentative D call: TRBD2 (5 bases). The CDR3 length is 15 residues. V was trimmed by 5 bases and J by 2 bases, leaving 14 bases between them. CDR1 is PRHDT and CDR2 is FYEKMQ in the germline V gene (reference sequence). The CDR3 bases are TGTGCCAGCAGCACGAGAGGGCAGTACACAGATACGCAGTATTTT. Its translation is CASSTRGQYTDTQYF.

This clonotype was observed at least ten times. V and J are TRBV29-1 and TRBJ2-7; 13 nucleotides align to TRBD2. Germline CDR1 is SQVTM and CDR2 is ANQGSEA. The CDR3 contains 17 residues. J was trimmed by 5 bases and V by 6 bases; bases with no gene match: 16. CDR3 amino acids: CSVDGLAGVGGLDEQYF. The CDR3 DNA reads TGCAGCGTGGACGGACTAGCGGGAGTAGGGGGGCTGGACGAGCAGTACTTC.

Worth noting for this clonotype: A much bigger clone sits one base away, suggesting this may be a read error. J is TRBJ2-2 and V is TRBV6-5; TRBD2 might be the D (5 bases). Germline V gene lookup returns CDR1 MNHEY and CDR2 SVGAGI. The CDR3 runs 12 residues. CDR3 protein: CASSYRTGELSF. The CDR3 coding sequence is TGTGCCAGCAGTTACAGGACCGGGGAGCTGTCTTTT.

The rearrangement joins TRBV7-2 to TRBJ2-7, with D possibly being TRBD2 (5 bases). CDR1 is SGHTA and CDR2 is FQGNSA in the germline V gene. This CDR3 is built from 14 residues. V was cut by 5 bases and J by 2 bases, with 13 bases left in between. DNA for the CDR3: TGTGCCAGCAGCCCCGGGGTCCCGGCCTACGAGCAGTACTTC. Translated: CASSPGVPAYEQYF.

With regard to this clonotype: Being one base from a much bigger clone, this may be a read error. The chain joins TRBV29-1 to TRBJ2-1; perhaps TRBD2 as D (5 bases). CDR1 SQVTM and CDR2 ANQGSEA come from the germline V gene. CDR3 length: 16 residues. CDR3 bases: TGCAGCGTTGAATTGTTACTAGGCAGCCCAAACAATGAGCGGTTCTTC. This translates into CSVELLLGSPNNERFF.

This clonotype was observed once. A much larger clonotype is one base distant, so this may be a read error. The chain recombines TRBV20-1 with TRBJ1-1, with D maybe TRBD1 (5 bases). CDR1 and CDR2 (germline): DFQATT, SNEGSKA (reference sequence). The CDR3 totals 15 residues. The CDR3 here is CSARDYGVKDTEALF. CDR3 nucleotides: TGCAGTGCTAGAGATTATGGGGTCAAGGACACTGAAGCTCTCTTT.

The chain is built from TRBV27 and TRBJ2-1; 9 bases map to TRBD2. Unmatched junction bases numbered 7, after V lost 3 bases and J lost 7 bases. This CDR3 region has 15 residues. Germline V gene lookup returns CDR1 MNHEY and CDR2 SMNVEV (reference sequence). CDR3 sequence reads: CASSFAGGPLNEQFF. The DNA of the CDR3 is TGTGCCAGCAGTTTTGCGGGAGGGCCGTTGAATGAGCAGTTCTTC.

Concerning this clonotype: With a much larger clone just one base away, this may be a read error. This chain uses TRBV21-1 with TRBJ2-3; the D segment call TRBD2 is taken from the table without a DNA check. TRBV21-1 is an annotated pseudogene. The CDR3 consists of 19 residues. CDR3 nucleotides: TGTGCCAGCAGCAAAGGTGATGGAATAGCGAGAAGGTGCACAGATACGCAGTATTTT. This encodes CASSKGDGIARRCTDTQYF.

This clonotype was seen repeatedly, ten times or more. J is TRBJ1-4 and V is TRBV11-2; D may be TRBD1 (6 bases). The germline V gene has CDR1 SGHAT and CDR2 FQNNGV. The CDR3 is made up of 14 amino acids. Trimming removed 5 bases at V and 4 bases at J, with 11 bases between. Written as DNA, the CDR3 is TGTGCCAGCAGCCTAGGACAGCGTAATGAAAAACTGTTTTTT. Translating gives CASSLGQRNEKLFF.

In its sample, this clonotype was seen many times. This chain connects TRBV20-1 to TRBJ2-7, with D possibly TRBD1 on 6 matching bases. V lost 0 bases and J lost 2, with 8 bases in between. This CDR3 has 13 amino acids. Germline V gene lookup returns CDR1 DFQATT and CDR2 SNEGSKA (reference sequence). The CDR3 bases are TGCAGTGCTAGAGATCCAGGGGCCTACGAGCAGTACTTC. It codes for CSARDPGAYEQYF.

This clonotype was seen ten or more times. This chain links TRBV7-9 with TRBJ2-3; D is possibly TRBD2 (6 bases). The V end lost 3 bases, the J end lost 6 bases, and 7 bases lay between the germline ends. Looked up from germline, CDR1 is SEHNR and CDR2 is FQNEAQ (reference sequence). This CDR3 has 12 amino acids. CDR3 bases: TGTGCCAGCAGCTTGGGACTCGATACGCAGTATTTT. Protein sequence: CASSLGLDTQYF.

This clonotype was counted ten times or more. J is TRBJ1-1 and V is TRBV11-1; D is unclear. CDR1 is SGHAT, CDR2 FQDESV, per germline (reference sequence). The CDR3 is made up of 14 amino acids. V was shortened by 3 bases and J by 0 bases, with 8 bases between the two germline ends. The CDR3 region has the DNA TGTGCCAGCAGCTTTGTGGAGATGAACACTGAAGCTTTCTTT. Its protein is CASSFVEMNTEAFF. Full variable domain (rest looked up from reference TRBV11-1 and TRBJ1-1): EAEVAQSPRYKITEKSQAVAFWCDPISGHATLYWYRQILGQGPELLVQFQDESVVDDSQLPKDRFSAERLKGVDSTLKIQPAELGDSAMYLCASSFVEMNTEAFFGQGTRLTVV.